One and the same sample provided the 17 T cell receptor beta chains below, sequenced in a study of OX40 agonist ivuxolimab in advanced cancers. Clones were read by immunoSEQ multiplex PCR, and TCRdb kept only the in-frame ones, dropping some. The sample includes 43,000 or so clones, approximately 90% of them seen just once. This sample comprised CD4+ or CD8+ T cells sorted from blood, obtained in a trial of the OX40 agonist ivuxolimab. These TCRs come from an adult with an advanced solid tumor such as melanoma, head and neck, liver or kidney cancer.

The J gene is TRBJ2-1, the V gene TRBV6-6; 16 bases agree with TRBD2. The germline CDR1 and CDR2 sequences are MNHNY and SVGAGI (reference sequence). Unmatched junction bases numbered 7, after V lost 4 bases and J lost 10 bases. CDR3 size: 16 residues. The CDR3 nucleotides are TGTGCCAGCAGTTTGGGACTAGCGGGAGGGCCGGGCGAGCAGTTCTTC. Its protein is CASSLGLAGGPGEQFF.

This chain connects TRBV9 to TRBJ2-3; TRBD2 matches 10 bases. Germline CDR1 is SGDLS and CDR2 is YYNGEE. Trimming cost V 4 bases and J 3 bases; bases outside gene matches: 11. This CDR3 is 17 amino acids long. CDR3 in amino acids: CASSQPSSGRLTDTQYF. The CDR3 nucleotides read TGTGCCAGCAGCCAGCCTTCTAGCGGGAGATTGACAGATACGCAGTATTTT.

This chain connects TRBV2 to TRBJ1-5, with TRBD1 as a possible D gene (5 bases). Germline CDR1 reads SNHLY; CDR2 reads FYNNEI. The CDR3 is made up of 13 amino acids. V lost 6 bases and J 6 bases, leaving 12 bases between the germline ends. The CDR3 DNA reads TGTGCCAGCAGCCCCAGAGGGGCTCAGCCCCAGCATTTT. This gives the protein CASSPRGAQPQHF.

The chain joins TRBV28 to TRBJ2-3, with D perhaps TRBD1 (5 bases). Trimming took off 3 bases at V and 2 bases at J, with 15 bases between the two ends. CDR1 and CDR2 (germline): MDHEN, SYDVKM. The CDR3 is made up of 16 amino acids. CDR3 residues: CASSFPPDRDTDTQYF. DNA for the CDR3: TGTGCCAGCAGTTTTCCCCCTGACAGAGACACAGATACGCAGTATTTT.

This clone was seen a single time. The J gene is TRBJ2-5, the V gene TRBV11-2; TRBD2 matches 10 bases. Germline V CDR1 and CDR2: SGHAT, FQNNGV. The CDR3 consists of 14 residues. Trimming at V came to 5 bases and at J to 5 bases, leaving 5 bases not matched to a gene. The CDR3 DNA reads TGTGCCAGCAGCCGGGAAGCGGGAGGGGAGACCCAGTACTTC. Translating gives CASSREAGGETQYF.

This clone was detected only a few times. The chain couples TRBV18 to TRBJ2-7; 7 bases fit TRBD1. Germline assignment: CDR1 KGHSH and CDR2 LQKENI. With V trimmed by 1 base and J by 4 bases, 4 bases remained unmatched. This CDR3 contains 14 residues. The chain's CDR3 is CASSPRQDRYEQYF. The CDR3 DNA reads as TGTGCCAGCTCACCACGGCAGGACAGGTACGAGCAGTACTTC.

This clone was recorded once. The V and J genes are TRBV14 and TRBJ2-7; TRBD2 aligns across 10 bases. The V gene's germline CDR1 is SGHDN and CDR2 FVKESK. This CDR3 region has 18 residues. V lost 1 base, J lost 4 bases, and 13 bases stayed unmatched. The CDR3 DNA reads as TGTGCCAGCAGCCAAGTACTTTCGTCTAGCGGGAGAACTTACGAGCAGTACTTC. Encoded protein: CASSQVLSSSGRTYEQYF.

The chain uses TRBV18 and TRBJ1-2; 7 positions match TRBD1. Germline V gene lookup returns CDR1 KGHSH and CDR2 LQKENI. The CDR3 runs to 14 residues. J gave up 8 bases and V 3 bases, and 9 bases lay outside the gene matches. CDR3 DNA sequence: TGTGCCAGCTCACCTCGTCGACAGGGAGCAGGCTACACCTTC. Encoded protein: CASSPRRQGAGYTF. Filled out from reference TRBV18 and TRBJ1-2, the complete variable domain reads NAGVMQNPRHLVRRRGQEARLRCSPMKGHSHVYWYRQLPEEGLKFMVYLQKENIIDESGMPKERFSAEFPKEGPSILRIQQVVRGDSAAYFCASSPRRQGAGYTFGSGTRLTVV.

The chain employs TRBV5-1 and TRBJ2-1; 8 positions match TRBD2. V gave up 4 bases and J gave up 9 bases; unmatched junction bases: 18. Germline V gene data show CDR1 as SGHRS and CDR2 as YFSETQ. The CDR3 is 17 residues long. This CDR3 reads CASSPRTSRASAGEQFF. The CDR3 DNA sequence: TGCGCCAGCAGCCCCAGGACTAGCAGGGCCTCCGCCGGTGAGCAGTTCTTC.

This clone was recorded a few times. The CDR3 DNA sequence: TGTGCCAGCAGCTTAGGGACAGCTAACTATGGCTACACCTTC. This encodes CASSLGTANYGYTF. The V call is TRBV5-6, the J call TRBJ1-2, with 7 bases fitting TRBD1. The length of the CDR3 is 14 residues. The ends lost 2 bases at V and 0 bases at J; junction bases unmatched: 1. CDR1 SGHDT and CDR2 YYEEEE come from the germline V gene.

The V gene is TRBV6-5, the J gene TRBJ2-5; TRBD1 matches 12 bases. CDR3 length: 16 residues. Germline CDR1 MNHEY, CDR2 SVGAGI. J gave up 4 bases and V 0 bases, and 3 bases lay outside the gene matches. CDR3 sequence (DNA): TGTGCCAGCAGTTACTCGGGACAGGGGGCGAGAGAGACCCAGTACTTC. Its translation is CASSYSGQGARETQYF.

The rearrangement links TRBV6-6 to TRBJ2-7; the match to TRBD2 covers 9 bases. Germline lookup yields CDR1 MNHNY and CDR2 SVGAGI (reference sequence). The CDR3 extends over 15 amino acids. The V and J ends lost 6 bases and 0 bases, in that order; junction bases with no gene match: 6. This CDR3 reads CASSQLAGTSYEQYF. CDR3 nucleotide sequence: TGTGCCAGCAGCCAACTAGCGGGCACCTCCTACGAGCAGTACTTC.

This clone has only a few counts. V is TRBV9 and J is TRBJ2-1; D gene unclear. This CDR3 has 14 residues. V was clipped by 0 bases and J by 9 bases, with 13 bases between them. Germline V gives CDR1 SGDLS, CDR2 YYNGEE. CDR3 sequence (DNA): TGTGCCAGCAGCGTAGCAGGTAGTTCAGGTGAGCAGTTCTTC. The encoded protein is CASSVAGSSGEQFF.

This clone occurred once. The chain has TRBV6-6 and TRBJ2-7, with 10 bases identical to TRBD1. The V and J ends lost 4 bases and 6 bases, in that order; junction bases with no gene match: 3. Germline V gene data show CDR1 as MNHNY and CDR2 as SVGAGI (reference sequence). The CDR3 is 13 amino acids. CDR3 region: CASSWDRGTEQYF. CDR3 nucleotide sequence: TGTGCCAGCAGTTGGGACAGGGGCACCGAGCAGTACTTC.

The rearrangement uses TRBV28 and TRBJ1-2; possible D gene TRBD1, 6 bases. Trimming shortened V by 3 bases and J by 3 bases, and 8 bases separated the two germline ends. The germline V gene has CDR1 MDHEN and CDR2 SYDVKM. The CDR3 is made up of 13 amino acids. The CDR3 nucleotides are TGTGCCAGCAGTTTGAGGACAGACTATGGCTACACCTTC. Residues: CASSLRTDYGYTF.

This clone came up once. The chain uses TRBV1 and TRBJ2-3; TRBD2, the D gene given by the table, was not confirmed from the DNA. TRBV1 is an annotated pseudogene. This CDR3 is built from 16 residues. CDR3 residues: CTSSQAKREGLDTQYF. DNA of the CDR3: TGCACCAGCAGCCAAGCGAAACGGGAGGGTCTGGATACGCAGTATTTT.

The gene calls are TRBV6-4 and TRBJ2-3; TRBD2 matches 7 bases. The trim removed 3 bases at V and 0 bases at J, leaving 0 bases unmatched. This CDR3 is built from 14 residues. The germline CDR1 and CDR2 sequences are MRHNA and SNTAGT. CDR3 residues: CASSERESTDTQYF. The CDR3 DNA reads TGTGCCAGCAGTGAGCGGGAGAGCACAGATACGCAGTATTTT.